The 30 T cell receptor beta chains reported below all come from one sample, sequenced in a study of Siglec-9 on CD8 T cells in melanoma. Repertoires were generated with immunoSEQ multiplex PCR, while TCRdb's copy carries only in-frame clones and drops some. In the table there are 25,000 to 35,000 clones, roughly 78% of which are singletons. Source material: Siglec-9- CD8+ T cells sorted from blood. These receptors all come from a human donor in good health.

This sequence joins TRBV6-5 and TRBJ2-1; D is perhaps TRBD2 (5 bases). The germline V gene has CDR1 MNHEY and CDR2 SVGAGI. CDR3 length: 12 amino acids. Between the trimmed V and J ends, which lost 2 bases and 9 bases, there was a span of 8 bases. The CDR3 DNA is TGTGCCAGCAGTTACACTGGAGGTGAGCAGTTCTTC. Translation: CASSYTGGEQFF.

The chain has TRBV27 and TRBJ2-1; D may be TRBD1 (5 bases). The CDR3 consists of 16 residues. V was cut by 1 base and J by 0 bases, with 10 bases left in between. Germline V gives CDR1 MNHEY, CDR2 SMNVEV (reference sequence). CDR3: CASSLLDSSSYNEQFF. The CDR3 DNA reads TGTGCCAGCAGTTTATTAGACAGTAGCTCCTACAATGAGCAGTTCTTC.

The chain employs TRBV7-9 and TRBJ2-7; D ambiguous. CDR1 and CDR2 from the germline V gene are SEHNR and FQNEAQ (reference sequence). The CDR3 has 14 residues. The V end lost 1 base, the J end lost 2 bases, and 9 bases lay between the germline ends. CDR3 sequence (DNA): TGTGCCAGCAGCTTAGTCAGGATTCCCTACGAGCAGTACTTC. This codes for CASSLVRIPYEQYF.

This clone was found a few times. CDR3 region: CASSRGVENSPLHF. CDR3 nucleotide sequence: TGCGCCAGCAGTCGGGGGGTGGAAAATTCACCCCTCCACTTT. J is TRBJ1-6 and V is TRBV10-1; the D gene is possibly TRBD1 (5 bases). The germline V gene has CDR1 WNHNN and CDR2 SYGVQD (reference sequence). This CDR3 spans 14 amino acids. The V end was cut by 5 bases, the J end by 7 bases, with 12 bases between.

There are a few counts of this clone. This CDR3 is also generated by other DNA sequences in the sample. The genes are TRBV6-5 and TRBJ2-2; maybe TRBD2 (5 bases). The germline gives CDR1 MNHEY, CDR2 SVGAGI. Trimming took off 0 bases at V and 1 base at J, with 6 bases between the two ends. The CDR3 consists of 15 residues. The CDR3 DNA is TGTGCCAGCAGTTACTCCCGGGGGAACACCGGGGAGCTGTTTTTT. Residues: CASSYSRGNTGELFF.

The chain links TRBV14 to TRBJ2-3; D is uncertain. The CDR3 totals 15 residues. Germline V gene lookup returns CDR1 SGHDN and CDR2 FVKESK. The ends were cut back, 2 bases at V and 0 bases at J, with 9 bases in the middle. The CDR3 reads CASSQWHTSTDTQYF. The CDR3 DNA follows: TGTGCCAGCAGCCAATGGCACACAAGCACAGATACGCAGTATTTT.

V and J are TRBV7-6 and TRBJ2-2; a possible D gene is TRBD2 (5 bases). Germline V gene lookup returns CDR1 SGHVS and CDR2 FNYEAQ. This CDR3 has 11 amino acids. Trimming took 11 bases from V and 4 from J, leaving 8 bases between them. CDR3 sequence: CAGGTTGELFF. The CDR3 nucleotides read TGTGCCGGAGGAACCACCGGGGAGCTGTTTTTT.

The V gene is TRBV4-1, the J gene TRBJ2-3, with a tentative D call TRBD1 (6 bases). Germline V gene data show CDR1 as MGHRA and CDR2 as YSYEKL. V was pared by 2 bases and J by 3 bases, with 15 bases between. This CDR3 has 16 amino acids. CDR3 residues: CASSQRAGVVTDTQYF. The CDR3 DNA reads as TGCGCCAGCAGCCAAAGGGCAGGGGTTGTGACAGATACGCAGTATTTT.

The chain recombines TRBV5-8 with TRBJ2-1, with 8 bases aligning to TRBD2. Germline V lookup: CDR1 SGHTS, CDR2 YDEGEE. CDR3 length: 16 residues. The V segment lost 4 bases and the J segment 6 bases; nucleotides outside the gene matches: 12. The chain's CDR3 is CASSDLRGAGSNEQFF. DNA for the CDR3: TGTGCCAGCAGCGATCTGCGGGGGGCGGGGAGCAATGAGCAGTTCTTC.

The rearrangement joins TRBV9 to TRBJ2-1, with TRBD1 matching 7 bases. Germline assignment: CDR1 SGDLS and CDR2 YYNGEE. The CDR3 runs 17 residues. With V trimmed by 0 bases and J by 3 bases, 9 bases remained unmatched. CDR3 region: CASSVDRGTESYNEQFF. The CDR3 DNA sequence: TGTGCCAGCAGCGTAGATAGGGGGACAGAGAGCTACAATGAGCAGTTCTTC.

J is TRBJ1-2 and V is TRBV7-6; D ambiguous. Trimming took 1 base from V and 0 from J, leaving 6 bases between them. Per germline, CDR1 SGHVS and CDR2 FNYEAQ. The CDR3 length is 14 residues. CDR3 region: CASSLGGPNYGYTF. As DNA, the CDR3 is TGTGCCAGCAGCTTAGGGGGTCCTAACTATGGCTACACCTTC.

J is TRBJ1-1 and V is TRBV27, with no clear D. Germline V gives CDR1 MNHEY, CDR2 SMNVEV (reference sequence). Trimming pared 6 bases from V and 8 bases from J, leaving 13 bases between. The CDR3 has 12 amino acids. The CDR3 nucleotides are TGTGCCAGCAGACTCTCCGGGTCCGAAGCTTTCTTT. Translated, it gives CASRLSGSEAFF.

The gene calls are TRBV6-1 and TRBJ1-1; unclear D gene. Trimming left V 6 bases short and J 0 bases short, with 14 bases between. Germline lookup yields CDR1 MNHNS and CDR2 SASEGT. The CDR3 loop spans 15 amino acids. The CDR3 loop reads CASSEVIGVNTEAFF. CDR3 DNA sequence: TGTGCCAGCAGCGAGGTAATCGGGGTGAACACTGAAGCTTTCTTT.

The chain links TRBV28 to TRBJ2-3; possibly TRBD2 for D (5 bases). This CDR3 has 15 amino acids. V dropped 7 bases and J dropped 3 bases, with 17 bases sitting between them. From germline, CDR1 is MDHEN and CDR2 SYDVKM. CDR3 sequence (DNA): TGTGCCAGCAACTATTACACACGACTAACAGATACGCAGTATTTT. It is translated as CASNYYTRLTDTQYF.

For the CDR3, the DNA is TGTGCCAGCAGTTTATCTCCGAATCAGCCCCAGCATTTT. It yields the protein CASSLSPNQPQHF. J is TRBJ1-5 and V is TRBV27; D is unresolved. The CDR3 has 13 residues. Germline assignment: CDR1 MNHEY and CDR2 SMNVEV (reference sequence). Trimming took off 0 bases at V and 4 bases at J, with 4 bases between the two ends.

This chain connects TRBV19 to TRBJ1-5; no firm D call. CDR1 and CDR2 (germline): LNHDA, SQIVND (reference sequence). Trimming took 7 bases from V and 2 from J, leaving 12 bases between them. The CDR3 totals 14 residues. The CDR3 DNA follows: TGTGCCAGTATGTTGGGTTTACGCAATCAGCCCCAGCATTTT. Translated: CASMLGLRNQPQHF.

The CDR3 loop is CASSKGVKGSLDTQYF. The CDR3 nucleotides are TGTGCCAGCAGCAAAGGGGTCAAGGGTAGTTTAGATACGCAGTATTTT. The rearrangement uses TRBV21-1 and TRBJ2-3. TRBV21-1 is a pseudogene. The length of the CDR3 is 16 residues.

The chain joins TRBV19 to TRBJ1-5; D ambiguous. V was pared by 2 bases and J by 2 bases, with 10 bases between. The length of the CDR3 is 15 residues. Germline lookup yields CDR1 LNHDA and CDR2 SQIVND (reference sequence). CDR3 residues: CASSIIGQGNQPQHF. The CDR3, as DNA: TGTGCCAGTAGTATAATCGGGCAGGGCAATCAGCCCCAGCATTTT.

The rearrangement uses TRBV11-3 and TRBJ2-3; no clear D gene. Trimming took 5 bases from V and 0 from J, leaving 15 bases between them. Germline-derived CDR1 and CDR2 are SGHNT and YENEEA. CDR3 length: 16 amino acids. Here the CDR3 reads CASSPEPADSTDTQYF. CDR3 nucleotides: TGTGCCAGCAGCCCCGAACCCGCTGACAGCACAGATACGCAGTATTTT.

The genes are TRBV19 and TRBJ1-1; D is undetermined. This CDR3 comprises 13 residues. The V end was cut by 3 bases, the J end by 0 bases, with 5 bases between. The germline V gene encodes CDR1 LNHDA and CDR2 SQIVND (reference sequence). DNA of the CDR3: TGTGCCAGTAGTATTCTTTTGAACACTGAAGCTTTCTTT. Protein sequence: CASSILLNTEAFF.

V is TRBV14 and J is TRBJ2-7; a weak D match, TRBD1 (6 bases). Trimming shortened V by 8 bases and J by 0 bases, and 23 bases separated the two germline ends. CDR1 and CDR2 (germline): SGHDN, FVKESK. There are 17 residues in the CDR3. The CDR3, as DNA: TGTGCCAGCCTGAACAGGGAAGTTTTATTCATCTCCTACGAGCAGTACGTC. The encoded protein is CASLNREVLFISYEQYV.

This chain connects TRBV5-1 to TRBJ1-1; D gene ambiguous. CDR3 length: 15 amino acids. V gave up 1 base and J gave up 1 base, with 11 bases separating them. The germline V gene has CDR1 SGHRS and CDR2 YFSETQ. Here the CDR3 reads CASSLLNSGNTEAFF. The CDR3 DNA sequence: TGCGCCAGCAGCTTGCTGAACAGTGGGAACACTGAAGCTTTCTTT.

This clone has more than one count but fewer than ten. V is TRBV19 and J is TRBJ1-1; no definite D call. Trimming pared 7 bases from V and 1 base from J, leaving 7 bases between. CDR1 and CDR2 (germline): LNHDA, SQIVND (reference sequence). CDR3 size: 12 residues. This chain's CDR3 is CASKNGNTEAFF. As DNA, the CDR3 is TGTGCCAGTAAGAATGGGAACACTGAAGCTTTCTTT.

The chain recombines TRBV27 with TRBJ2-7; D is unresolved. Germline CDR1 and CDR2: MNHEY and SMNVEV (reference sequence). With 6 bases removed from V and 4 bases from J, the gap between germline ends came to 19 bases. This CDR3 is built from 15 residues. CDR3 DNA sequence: TGTGCCAGCAGAGTAGGTGGGCGTCCAATTTACGAGCAGTACTTC. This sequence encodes CASRVGGRPIYEQYF.

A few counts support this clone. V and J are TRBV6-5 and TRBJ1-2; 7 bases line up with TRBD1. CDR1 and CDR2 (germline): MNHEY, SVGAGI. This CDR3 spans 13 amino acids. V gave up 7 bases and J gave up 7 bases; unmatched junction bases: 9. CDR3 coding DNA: TGTGCCAGCACAGGGGGAGATGTGGGTGGCTACACCTTC. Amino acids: CASTGGDVGGYTF.

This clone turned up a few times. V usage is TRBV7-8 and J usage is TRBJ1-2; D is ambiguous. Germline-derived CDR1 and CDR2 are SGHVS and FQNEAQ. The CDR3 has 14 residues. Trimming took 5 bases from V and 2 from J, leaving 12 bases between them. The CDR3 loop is CASSVSSENYGYTF. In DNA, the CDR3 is TGTGCCAGCAGCGTGAGTAGTGAGAACTATGGCTACACCTTC.

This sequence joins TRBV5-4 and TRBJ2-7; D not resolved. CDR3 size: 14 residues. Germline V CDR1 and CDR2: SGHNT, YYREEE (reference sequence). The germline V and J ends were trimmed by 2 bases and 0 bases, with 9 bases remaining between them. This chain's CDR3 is CASSLVPDSYEQYF. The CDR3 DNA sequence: TGTGCCAGCAGCTTAGTTCCAGACTCCTACGAGCAGTACTTC.

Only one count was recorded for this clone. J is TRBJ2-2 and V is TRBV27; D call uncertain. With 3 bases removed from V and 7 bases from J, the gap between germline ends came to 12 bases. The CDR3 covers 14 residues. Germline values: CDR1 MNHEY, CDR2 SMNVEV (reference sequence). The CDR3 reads CASSFISPSGELFF. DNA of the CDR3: TGTGCCAGCAGTTTTATCAGTCCGAGCGGGGAGCTGTTTTTT.

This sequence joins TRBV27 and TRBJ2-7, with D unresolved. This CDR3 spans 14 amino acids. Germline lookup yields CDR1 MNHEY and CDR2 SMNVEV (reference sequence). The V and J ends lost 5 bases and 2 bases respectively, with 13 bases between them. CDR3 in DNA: TGTGCCAGCAGTCCTACCTCGGATACCTACGAGCAGTACGTC. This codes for CASSPTSDTYEQYV.

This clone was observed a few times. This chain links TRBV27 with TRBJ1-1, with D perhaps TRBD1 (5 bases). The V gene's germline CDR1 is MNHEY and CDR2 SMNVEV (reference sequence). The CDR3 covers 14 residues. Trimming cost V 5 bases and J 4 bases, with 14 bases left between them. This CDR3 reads CASSLDSGFTEAFF. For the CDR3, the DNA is TGTGCCAGCAGTCTGGACTCAGGGTTCACTGAAGCTTTCTTT.